These 10 T cell receptor beta chains were all obtained from the same sample, sequenced in a study of CD8+ T cells in alopecia areata (dated by TCRdb to the late 2010s). Libraries were constructed by the immunoSEQ multiplex PCR assay. To provide template for TCR sequencing, every sample had RNA extracted and reverse transcribed into cDNA. This immuneACCESS table, as held by TCRdb, lists in-frame sequences with V and J called but not all clones. Of the missing ones, under half trace to an unresolved V gene in checked studies; the others have no known cause. The sample contains approximately 120,000 clones, under 65% of them found a single time. In total, the top ten clones hold under 7.5% of the sample. Taken with the paper, the label for time point translates to: around 4 weeks on oral tofacitinib. This specimen's treatment or condition label, per the study, means: oral pan-JAK inhibitor, 5-10 mg twice daily.

The sample in question was CD4+ T cells sorted from blood, obtained at week 4, from a patient treated with tofacitinib. All receptors come from a human donor with alopecia areata.

This clone was found a few times. CDR3 nucleotides: TGTGCCAGCAGTTACTCGTTGGGGCCCACCGGGGAGCTGTTTTTT. Amino acid sequence: CASSYSLGPTGELFF. The chain uses TRBV6-6 and TRBJ2-2, with D maybe TRBD1 (5 bases). Trimming removed 0 bases at V and 4 bases at J, with 9 bases between. CDR1 is MNHNY, CDR2 SVGAGI, per germline (reference sequence). The CDR3 spans 15 residues.

The chain has TRBV29-1 and TRBJ2-1, with D tentatively TRBD1 (5 bases). Germline lookup yields CDR1 SQVTM and CDR2 ANQGSEA. The CDR3 totals 13 residues. The V and J ends lost 3 bases and 4 bases respectively, with 10 bases between them. The CDR3 DNA follows: TGCAGCGTTGAGTGGACACCTTACAATGAGCAGTTCTTC. Protein: CSVEWTPYNEQFF.

This sequence joins TRBV5-1 and TRBJ2-1; D gene unclear. CDR1 is SGHRS, CDR2 YFSETQ, per germline. The CDR3 extends over 13 amino acids. V was trimmed by 4 bases and J by 3 bases, leaving 8 bases between them. The CDR3 DNA is TGCGCCAGCAGCGCTGGCCTCTACAATGAGCAGTTCTTC. It specifies CASSAGLYNEQFF.

The V call is TRBV30, the J call TRBJ1-4; D not resolved. CDR1 and CDR2 from the germline V gene are GTSNPN and SVGIG (reference sequence). V shed 2 bases and J shed 0 bases, with 10 bases lying between them. This CDR3 spans 15 amino acids. The CDR3 spells CAWSNRITTNEKLFF. The CDR3 nucleotides read TGTGCCTGGAGTAACAGAATAACAACTAATGAAAAACTGTTTTTT.

The chain links TRBV5-4 to TRBJ2-7; 7 bases line up with TRBD2. There are 13 residues in the CDR3. Trimming cost V 4 bases and J 2 bases; bases outside gene matches: 3. Germline V gene data show CDR1 as SGHNT and CDR2 as YYREEE (reference sequence). The CDR3 sequence: CASSRGLAYEQYF. CDR3 coding DNA: TGTGCCAGCAGCCGAGGACTAGCCTACGAGCAGTACTTC.

CDR3 amino acids: CASSLGLDRNYGYTF. The CDR3 DNA is TGTGCCAGCAGCTTAGGCCTAGACAGGAACTATGGCTACACCTTC. This chain connects TRBV7-9 to TRBJ1-2; perhaps TRBD1 as D (6 bases). The CDR3 totals 15 residues. Germline V gene lookup returns CDR1 SEHNR and CDR2 FQNEAQ (reference sequence). Trimming took off 1 base at V and 2 bases at J, with 11 bases between the two ends.

The rearrangement links TRBV29-1 to TRBJ1-1, with D perhaps TRBD1 (6 bases). The CDR3 sequence is 11 residues long. The V end was cut by 7 bases, the J end by 11 bases, with 17 bases between. Germline-derived CDR1 and CDR2 are SQVTM and ANQGSEA. CDR3 protein: CSAEGDTRAFF. In DNA, the CDR3 is TGCAGCGCCGAGGGGGATACGCGGGCTTTCTTT.

This clone was detected only a few times. V usage is TRBV6-6 and J usage is TRBJ2-7; maybe TRBD1 (7 bases). The V gene lost 8 bases and the J gene lost 3 bases, with 14 bases spanning the gap. The CDR3 totals 13 residues. The germline V gene encodes CDR1 MNHNY and CDR2 SVGAGI (reference sequence). The CDR3 DNA reads as TGTGCCAGCGCGGGACAGAAGAGCTACGAGCAGTACTTC. Protein: CASAGQKSYEQYF.

This chain joins TRBV5-1 and TRBJ1-5, with D hard to call. The germline V gene encodes CDR1 SGHRS and CDR2 YFSETQ. The germline V and J ends were trimmed by 0 bases and 5 bases, with 9 bases remaining between them. CDR3 length: 14 residues. The CDR3 here is CASSLGEKDQPQHF. In DNA, the CDR3 is TGCGCCAGCAGCTTGGGGGAGAAGGATCAGCCCCAGCATTTT. Variable domain in full (rest from reference TRBV5-1 and TRBJ1-5): KAGVTQTPRYLIKTRGQQVTLSCSPISGHRSVSWYQQTPGQGLQFLFEYFSETQRNKGNFPGRFSGRQFSNSRSEMNVSTLELGDSALYLCASSLGEKDQPQHFGDGTRLSIL.

This clone was observed a handful of times. This chain links TRBV7-9 with TRBJ2-1; D is perhaps TRBD2 (6 bases). V was cut by 2 bases and J by 5 bases, with 10 bases left in between. Germline V gene lookup returns CDR1 SEHNR and CDR2 FQNEAQ (reference sequence). The CDR3 has 14 amino acids. The CDR3 spells CASSLIREDNEQFF. In DNA form, the CDR3 reads TGTGCCAGCAGCTTAATCAGGGAGGACAATGAGCAGTTCTTC.